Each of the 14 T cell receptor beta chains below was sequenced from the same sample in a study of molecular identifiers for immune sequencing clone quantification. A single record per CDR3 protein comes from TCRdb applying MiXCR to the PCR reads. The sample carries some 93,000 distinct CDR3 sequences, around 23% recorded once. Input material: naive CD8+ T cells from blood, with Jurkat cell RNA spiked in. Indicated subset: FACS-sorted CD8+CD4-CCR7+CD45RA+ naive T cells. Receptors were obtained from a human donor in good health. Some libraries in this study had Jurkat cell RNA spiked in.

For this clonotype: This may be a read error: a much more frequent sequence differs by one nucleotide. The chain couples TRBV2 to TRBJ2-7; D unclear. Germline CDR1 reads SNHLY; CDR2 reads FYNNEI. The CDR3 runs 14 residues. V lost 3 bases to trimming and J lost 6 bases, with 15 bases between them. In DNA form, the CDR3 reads TGTGCCAGCAGTGACACAGACCCGGCCTGCGAGCAGTACTTC. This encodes CASSDTDPACEQYF. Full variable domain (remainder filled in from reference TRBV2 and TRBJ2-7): EPEVTQTPSHQVTQMGQEVILRCVPISNHLYFYWYRQILGQKVEFLVSFYNNEISEKSEIFDDQFSVERPDGSNFTLKIRSTKLEDSAMYFCASSDTDPACEQYFGPGTRLTVT.

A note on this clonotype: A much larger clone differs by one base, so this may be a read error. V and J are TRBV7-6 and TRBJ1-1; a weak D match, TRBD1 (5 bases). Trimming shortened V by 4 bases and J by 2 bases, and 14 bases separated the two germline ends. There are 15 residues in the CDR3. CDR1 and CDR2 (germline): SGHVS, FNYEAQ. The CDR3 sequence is CASSSKDGGNTEAFF. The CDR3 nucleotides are TGTGCCAGCAGCTCCAAGGACGGGGGAAACACTGAAGCTTTCTTT.

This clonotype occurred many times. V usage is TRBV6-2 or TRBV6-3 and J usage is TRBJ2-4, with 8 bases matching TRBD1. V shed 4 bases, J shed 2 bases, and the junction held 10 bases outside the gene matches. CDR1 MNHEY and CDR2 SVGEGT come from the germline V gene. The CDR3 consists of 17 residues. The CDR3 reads CASSSQGVALSKNIQYF. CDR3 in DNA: TGTGCCAGCAGTTCACAGGGGGTAGCCCTTTCCAAAAACATTCAGTACTTC.

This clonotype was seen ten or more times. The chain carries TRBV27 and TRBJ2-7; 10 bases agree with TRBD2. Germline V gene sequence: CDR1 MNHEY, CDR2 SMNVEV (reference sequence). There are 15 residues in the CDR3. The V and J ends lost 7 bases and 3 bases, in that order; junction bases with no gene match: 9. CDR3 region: CASKYLAGEVYEQYF. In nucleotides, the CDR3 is TGTGCCAGCAAATATCTAGCGGGAGAAGTCTACGAGCAGTACTTC.

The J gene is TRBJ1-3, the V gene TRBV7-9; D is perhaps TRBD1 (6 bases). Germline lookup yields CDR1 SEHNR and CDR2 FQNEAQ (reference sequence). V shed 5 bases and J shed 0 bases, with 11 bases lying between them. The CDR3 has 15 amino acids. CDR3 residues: CASSDRTYSGNTIYF. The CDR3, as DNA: TGTGCCAGCAGCGACAGGACCTACTCTGGAAACACCATATATTTT.

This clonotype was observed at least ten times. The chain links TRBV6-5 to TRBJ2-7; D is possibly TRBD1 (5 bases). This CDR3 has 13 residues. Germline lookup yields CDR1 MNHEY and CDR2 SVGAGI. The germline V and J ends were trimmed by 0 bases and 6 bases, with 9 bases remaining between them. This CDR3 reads CASSYSKGVEQYF. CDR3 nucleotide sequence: TGTGCCAGCAGTTACTCGAAAGGGGTCGAGCAGTACTTC.

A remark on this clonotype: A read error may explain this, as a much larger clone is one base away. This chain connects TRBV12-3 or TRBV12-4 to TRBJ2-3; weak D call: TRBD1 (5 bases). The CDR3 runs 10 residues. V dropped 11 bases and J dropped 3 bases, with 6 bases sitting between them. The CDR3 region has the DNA TGTGCCGCAGGGACAGATACGCAGTATTTT. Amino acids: CAAGTDTQYF.

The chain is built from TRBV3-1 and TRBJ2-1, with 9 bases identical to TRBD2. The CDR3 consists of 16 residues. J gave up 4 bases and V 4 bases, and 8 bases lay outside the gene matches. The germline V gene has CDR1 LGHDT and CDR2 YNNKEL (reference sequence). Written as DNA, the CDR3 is TGTGCCAGCAGCCCCCTAGCGGGGACCCTTTACAATGAGCAGTTCTTC. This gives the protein CASSPLAGTLYNEQFF.

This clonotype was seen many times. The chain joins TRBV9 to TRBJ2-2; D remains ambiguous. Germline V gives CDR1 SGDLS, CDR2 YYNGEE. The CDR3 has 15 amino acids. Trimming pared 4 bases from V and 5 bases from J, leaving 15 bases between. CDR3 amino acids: CASSPQYVTTGELFF. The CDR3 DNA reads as TGTGCCAGCAGCCCTCAGTACGTCACGACCGGGGAGCTGTTTTTT.

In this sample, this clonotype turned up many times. The CDR3 nucleotides read TGTGCCAGCAGCCGAGCTATAGCGGGAGTAGGGGCAGATACGCAGTATTTT. Translating it yields CASSRAIAGVGADTQYF. V gene TRBV7-6 combines with J gene TRBJ2-3; TRBD2 agrees at 9 bases. The CDR3 runs 17 residues. J was trimmed by 4 bases and V by 5 bases; bases with no gene match: 13. The V gene's germline CDR1 is SGHVS and CDR2 FNYEAQ.

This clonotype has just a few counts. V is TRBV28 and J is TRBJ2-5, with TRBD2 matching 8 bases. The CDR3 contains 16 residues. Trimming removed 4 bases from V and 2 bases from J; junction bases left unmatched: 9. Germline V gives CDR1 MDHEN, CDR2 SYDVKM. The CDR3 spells CASSSPIAGSQETQYF. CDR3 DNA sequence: TGTGCCAGCAGTTCCCCCATAGCGGGATCTCAAGAGACCCAGTACTTC.

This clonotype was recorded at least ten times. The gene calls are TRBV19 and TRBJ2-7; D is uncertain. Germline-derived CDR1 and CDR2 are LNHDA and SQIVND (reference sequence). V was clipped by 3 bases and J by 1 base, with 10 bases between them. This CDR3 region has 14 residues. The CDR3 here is CASSMLGRSYEQYF. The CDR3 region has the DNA TGTGCCAGTAGTATGCTCGGCAGATCCTACGAGCAGTACTTC. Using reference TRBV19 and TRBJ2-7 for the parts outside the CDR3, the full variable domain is DGGITQSPKYLFRKEGQNVTLSCEQNLNHDAMYWYRQDPGQGLRLIYYSQIVNDFQKGDIAEGYSVSREKKESFPLTVTSAQKNPTAFYLCASSMLGRSYEQYFGPGTRLTVT.

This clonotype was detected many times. Here the CDR3 DNA reads TGTGCCAGCAGCCCGGAGCGGACCGGGCTTGAAGCTTTCTTT. As protein: CASSPERTGLEAFF. The chain links TRBV12-3 or TRBV12-4 to TRBJ1-1; no firm D call. The CDR3 consists of 14 residues. V was pared by 6 bases and J by 7 bases, with 18 bases between.

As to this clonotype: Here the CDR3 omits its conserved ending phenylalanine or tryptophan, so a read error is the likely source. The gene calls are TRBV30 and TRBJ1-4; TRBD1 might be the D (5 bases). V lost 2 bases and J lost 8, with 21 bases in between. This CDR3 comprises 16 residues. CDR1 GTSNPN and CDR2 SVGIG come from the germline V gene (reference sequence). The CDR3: CAWSRGLQVAREKLFY. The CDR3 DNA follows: TGTGCCTGGAGTAGGGGCTTACAGGTCGCACGGGAAAAACTGTTTTAT.